Detailed here is one TCR beta chain. As yet, its antigen is unknown. The data derive from a study of CD8+CD57+ T cells in acquired aplastic anemia. As for the study in general: Sorting CD4+ and CD8+ cells gave DNA averaging 3.2 ug. Approximately 10 million reads, on average, were obtained for CD4+ cells from healthy donors. Findings and caveats of the study: In CD8+ cells, Simpson's diversity showed no significant difference between patients and controls.

Genomic DNA, the template, was used for profiling of the TCR beta VDJ and CDR3. One entry per CDR3 protein results from TCRdb running MiXCR on the reads. The sample records fewer than 100,000 distinct CDR3 sequences, about half being singletons. Germline assignment: CDR1 KGHSH and CDR2 LQKENI. J was trimmed by 1 base and V by 1 base; bases with no gene match: 6. This CDR3 is built from 16 residues. J is TRBJ2-7 and V is TRBV18; 8 bases line up with TRBD1. This receptor was identified in a human donor in good health, serving as a control. Sample: sorted CD4+, CD8+, or CD8+CD57+ T cells (not recorded which) from PBMCs. The CDR3 DNA reads as TGTGCCAGCTCACCACGGATAGGGACAGGTTCCTACGAGCAGTACTTC. Its translation is CASSPRIGTGSYEQYF.